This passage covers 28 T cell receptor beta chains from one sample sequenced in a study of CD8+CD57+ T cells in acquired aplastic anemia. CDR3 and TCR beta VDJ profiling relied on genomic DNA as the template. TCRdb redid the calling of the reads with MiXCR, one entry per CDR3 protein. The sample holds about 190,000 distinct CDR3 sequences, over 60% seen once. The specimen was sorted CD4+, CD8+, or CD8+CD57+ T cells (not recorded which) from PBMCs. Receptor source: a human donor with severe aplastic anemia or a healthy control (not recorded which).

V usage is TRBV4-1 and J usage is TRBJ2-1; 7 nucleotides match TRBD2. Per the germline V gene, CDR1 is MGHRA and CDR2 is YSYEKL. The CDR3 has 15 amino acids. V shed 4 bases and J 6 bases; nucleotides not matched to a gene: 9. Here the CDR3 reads CASSPELAVANEQFF. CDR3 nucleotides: TGCGCCAGCAGCCCCGAGCTAGCGGTAGCCAATGAGCAGTTCTTC.

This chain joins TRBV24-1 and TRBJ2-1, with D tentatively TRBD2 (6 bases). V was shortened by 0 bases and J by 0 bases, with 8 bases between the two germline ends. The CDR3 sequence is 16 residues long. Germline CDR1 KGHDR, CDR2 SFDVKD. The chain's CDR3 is CATSDLSGDSYNEQFF. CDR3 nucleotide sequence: TGTGCCACCAGTGATTTGTCGGGAGACTCCTACAATGAGCAGTTCTTC.

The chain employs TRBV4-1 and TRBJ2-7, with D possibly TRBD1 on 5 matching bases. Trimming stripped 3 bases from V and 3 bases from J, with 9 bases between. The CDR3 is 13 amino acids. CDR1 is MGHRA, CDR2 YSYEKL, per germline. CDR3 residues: CASSQGPRYEQYF. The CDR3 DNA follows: TGCGCCAGCAGCCAGGGGCCTCGCTACGAGCAGTACTTC.

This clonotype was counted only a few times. The CDR3 loop is CASSDPRRVNEQFF. The DNA of the CDR3 is TGTGCCAGCAGCGATCCTAGGAGGGTCAATGAGCAGTTCTTC. This chain joins TRBV9 and TRBJ2-1; D is possibly TRBD2 (6 bases). There are 14 residues in the CDR3. V lost 3 bases and J lost 6, with 13 bases in between. The germline gives CDR1 SGDLS, CDR2 YYNGEE.

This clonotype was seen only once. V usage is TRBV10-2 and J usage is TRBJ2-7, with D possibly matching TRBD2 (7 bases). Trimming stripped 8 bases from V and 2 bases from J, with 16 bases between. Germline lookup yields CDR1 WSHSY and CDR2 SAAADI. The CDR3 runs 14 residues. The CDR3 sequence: CASLGAGVAYEQYF. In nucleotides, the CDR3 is TGCGCCAGCTTGGGGGCGGGAGTGGCCTACGAGCAGTACTTC.

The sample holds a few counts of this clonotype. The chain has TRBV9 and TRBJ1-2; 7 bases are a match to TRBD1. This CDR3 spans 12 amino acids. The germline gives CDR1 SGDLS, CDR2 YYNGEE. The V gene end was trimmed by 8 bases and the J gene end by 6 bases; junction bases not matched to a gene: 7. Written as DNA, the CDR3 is TGTGCCAGTACTACGACAGGGAATGGCTACACCTTC. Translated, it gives CASTTTGNGYTF. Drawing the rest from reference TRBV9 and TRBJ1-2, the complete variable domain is DSGVTQTPKHLITATGQRVTLRCSPRSGDLSVYWYQQSLDQGLQFLIQYYNGEERAKGNILERFSAQQFPDLHSELNLSSLELGDSALYFCASTTTGNGYTFGSGTRLTVV.

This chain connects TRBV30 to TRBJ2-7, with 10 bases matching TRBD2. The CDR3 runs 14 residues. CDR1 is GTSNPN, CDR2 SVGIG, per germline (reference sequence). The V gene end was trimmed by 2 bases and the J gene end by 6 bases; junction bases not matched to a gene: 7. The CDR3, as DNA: TGTGCCTGGAGTCGAGCGGGAGGGATCGTCGAGCAGTACTTC. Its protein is CAWSRAGGIVEQYF.

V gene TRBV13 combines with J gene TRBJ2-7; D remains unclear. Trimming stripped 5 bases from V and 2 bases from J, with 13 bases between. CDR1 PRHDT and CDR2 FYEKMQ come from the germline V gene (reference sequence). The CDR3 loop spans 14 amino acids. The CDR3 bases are TGTGCCAGCAGCCAAAGACGTACGCCCTACGAGCAGTACTTC. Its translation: CASSQRRTPYEQYF.

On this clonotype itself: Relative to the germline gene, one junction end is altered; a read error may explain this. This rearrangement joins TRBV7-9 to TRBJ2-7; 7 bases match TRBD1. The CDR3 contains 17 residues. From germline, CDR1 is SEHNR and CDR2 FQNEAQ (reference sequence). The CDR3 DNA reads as TGCGCCAGCAGCCAAGGCTCCGTCTGGCAGGGGGCCTACGAGCAGTACTTC. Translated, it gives CASSQGSVWQGAYEQYF.

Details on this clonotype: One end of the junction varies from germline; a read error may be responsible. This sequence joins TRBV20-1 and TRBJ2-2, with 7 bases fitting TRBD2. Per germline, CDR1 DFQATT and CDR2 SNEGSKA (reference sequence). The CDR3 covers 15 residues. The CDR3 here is CSARDSGGATGELFF. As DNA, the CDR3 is TGCAGTGCTAGAGATTCGGGGGGAGCCACCGGGGAGCTGTTTTTC.

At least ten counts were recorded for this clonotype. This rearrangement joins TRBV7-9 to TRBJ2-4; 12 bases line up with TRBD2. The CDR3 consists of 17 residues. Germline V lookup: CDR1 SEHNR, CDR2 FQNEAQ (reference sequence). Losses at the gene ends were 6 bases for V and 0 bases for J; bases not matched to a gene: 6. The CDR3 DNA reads TGTGCCAGCAGTTTTACTAGCGGGGGGATAGCCAAAAACATTCAGTACTTC. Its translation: CASSFTSGGIAKNIQYF. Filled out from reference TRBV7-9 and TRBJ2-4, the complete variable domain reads DTGVSQNPRHKITKRGQNVTFRCDPISEHNRLYWYRQTLGQGPEFLTYFQNEAQLEKSRLLSDRFSAERPKGSFSTLEIQRTEQGDSAMYLCASSFTSGGIAKNIQYFGAGTRLSVL.

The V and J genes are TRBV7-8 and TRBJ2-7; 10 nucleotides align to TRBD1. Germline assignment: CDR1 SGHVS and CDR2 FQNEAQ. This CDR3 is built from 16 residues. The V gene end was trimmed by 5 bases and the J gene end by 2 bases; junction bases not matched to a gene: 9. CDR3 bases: TGTGCCAGCAGCGTCGACTCCGGGACAGGGGCCTACGAGCAGTACTTC. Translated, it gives CASSVDSGTGAYEQYF.

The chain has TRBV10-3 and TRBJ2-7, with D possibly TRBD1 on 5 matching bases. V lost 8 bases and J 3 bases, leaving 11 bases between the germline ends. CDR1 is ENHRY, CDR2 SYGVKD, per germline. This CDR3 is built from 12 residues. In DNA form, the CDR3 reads TGTGCCATCGGGTTCAGGGACTACGAGCAGTACTTC. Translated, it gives CAIGFRDYEQYF.

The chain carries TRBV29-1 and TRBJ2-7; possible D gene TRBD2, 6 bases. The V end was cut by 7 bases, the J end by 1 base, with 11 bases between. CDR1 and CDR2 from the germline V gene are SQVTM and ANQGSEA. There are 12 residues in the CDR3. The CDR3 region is CSALAESYEQYF. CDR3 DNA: TGCAGCGCCTTAGCGGAATCCTACGAGCAGTACTTC.

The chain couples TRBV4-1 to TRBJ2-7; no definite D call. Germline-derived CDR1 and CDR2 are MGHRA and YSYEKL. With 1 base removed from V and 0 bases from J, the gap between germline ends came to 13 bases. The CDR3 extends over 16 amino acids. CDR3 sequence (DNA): TGCGCCAGCAGCCAAGTCCCCCCCAGGAACTCCTACGAGCAGTACTTC. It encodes CASSQVPPRNSYEQYF.

CDR3 bases: TGTGCCAGCAGCCCGGGACTAGCGAGCGAGCAGTACTTC. As protein: CASSPGLASEQYF. This chain uses TRBV5-5 with TRBJ2-7; 10 nucleotides align to TRBD2. This CDR3 is 13 amino acids long. Per the germline V gene, CDR1 is SGHKS and CDR2 is YYEKEE (reference sequence). The trim removed 4 bases at V and 6 bases at J, leaving 4 bases unmatched.

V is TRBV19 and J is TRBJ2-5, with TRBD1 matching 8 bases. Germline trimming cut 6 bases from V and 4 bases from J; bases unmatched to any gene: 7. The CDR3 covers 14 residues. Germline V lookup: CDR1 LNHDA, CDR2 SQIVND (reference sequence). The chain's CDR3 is CASSLRGRLETQYF. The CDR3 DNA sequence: TGTGCCAGTAGCCTCAGGGGGCGCCTAGAGACCCAGTACTTC.

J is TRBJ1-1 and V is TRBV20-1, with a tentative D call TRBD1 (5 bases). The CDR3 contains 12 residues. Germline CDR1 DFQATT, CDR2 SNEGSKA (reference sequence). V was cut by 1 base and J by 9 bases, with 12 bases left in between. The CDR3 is CSARVWGMQAFF. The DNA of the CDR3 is TGCAGTGCTAGAGTGTGGGGCATGCAAGCTTTCTTT.

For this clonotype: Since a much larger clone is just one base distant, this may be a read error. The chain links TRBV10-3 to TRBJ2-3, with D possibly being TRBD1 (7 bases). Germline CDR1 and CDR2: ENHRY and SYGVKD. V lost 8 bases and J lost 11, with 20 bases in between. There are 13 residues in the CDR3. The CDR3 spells CAIRTGGHNEQYF. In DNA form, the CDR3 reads TGTGCCATCCGGACAGGAGGGCACAATGAGCAGTATTTT.

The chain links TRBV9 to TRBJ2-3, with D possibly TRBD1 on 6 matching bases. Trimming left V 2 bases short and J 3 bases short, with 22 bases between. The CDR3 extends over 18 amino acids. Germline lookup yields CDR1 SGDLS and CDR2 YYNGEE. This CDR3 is CASSVVQGRTTTTDTQYF. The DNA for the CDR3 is TGTGCCAGCAGCGTGGTACAGGGTCGGACCACCACTACAGATACGCAGTATTTT.

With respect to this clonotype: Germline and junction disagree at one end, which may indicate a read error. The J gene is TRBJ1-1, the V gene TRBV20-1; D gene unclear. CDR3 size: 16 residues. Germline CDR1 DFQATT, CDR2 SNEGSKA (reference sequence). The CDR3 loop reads CGARDSLPDWAKGAFF. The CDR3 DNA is TGCGGTGCTAGAGATTCACTCCCGGACTGGGCTAAGGGAGCTTTCTTT.

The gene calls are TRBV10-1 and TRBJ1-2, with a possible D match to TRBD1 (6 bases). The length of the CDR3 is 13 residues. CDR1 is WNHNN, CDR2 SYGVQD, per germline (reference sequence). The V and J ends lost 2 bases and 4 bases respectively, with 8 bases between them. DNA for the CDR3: TGCGCCAGCAGTGAGGACAGGATCTATGGCTACACCTTC. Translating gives CASSEDRIYGYTF.

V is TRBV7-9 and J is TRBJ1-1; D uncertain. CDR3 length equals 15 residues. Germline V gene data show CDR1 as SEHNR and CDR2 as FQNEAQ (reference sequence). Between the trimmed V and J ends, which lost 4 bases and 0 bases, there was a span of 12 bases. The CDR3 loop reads CASSSSEHLNTEAFF. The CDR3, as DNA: TGTGCCAGCAGCTCCTCGGAACACTTGAACACTGAAGCTTTCTTT.

Here the CDR3 reads CASSQDTLNTEAFF. CDR3 coding DNA: TGCGCCAGCAGCCAAGATACGCTGAACACTGAAGCTTTCTTT. This chain connects TRBV4-3 to TRBJ1-1, with D unresolved. The germline gives CDR1 LGHNA, CDR2 YSLEER. V was clipped by 0 bases and J by 0 bases, with 5 bases between them. The CDR3 consists of 14 residues.

The chain's CDR3 is CARSDRSNEKLFF. As DNA, the CDR3 is TGTGCTAGGAGTGACAGGTCTAATGAAAAACTGTTTTTT. The V call is TRBV25-1, the J call TRBJ1-4; weak D call: TRBD1 (6 bases). The germline V gene has CDR1 MGHDK and CDR2 SYGVNS. This CDR3 comprises 13 residues.

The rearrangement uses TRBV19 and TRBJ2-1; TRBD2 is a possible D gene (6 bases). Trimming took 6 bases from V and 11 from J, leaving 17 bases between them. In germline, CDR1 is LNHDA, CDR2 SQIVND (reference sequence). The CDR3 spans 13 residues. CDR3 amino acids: CASSMPTGTQQFF. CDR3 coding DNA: TGTGCCAGTAGCATGCCAACCGGGACTCAGCAGTTCTTC.

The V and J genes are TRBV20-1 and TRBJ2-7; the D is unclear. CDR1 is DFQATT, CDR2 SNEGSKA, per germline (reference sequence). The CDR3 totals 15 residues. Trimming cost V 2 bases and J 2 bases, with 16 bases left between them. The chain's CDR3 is CSARPPGPAPYEQYF. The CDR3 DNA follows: TGCAGTGCTAGACCACCGGGCCCCGCGCCCTACGAGCAGTACTTC.

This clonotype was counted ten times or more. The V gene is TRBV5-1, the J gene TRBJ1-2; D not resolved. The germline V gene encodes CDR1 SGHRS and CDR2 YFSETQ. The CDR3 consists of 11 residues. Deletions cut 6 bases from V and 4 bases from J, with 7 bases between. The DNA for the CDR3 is TGCGCCAGCACCGGTGGCTATGGCTACACCTTC. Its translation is CASTGGYGYTF.